This T cell receptor beta chain was identified in a study of identical twins. Study-wide results and limits: Sequences that were out-of-frame, alpha and twin-shared displayed an excess of low generation probability. Among monozygotic twins, out-of-frame TCR alpha sharing exceeded what models predicted. While abundant cord blood beta clonotypes carried fewer insertions, memory repertoires showed no such pattern.

As regards this clonotype: Antigen specificity is unknown.

TCRdb re-called the 5' RACE reads with MiXCR, one entry per CDR3 protein. The data contain a few hundred thousand distinct CDR3 sequences, about an eighth of them seen just once; the ten biggest clones take up 3.5% to 5%. These data are also associated with another study on yellow fever vaccine responses in identical twins. That report adds: A vaccine T cell response that seemed partly convergent and partly personalized was reported in twins.

Sequencing used memory (CD45RO+) T cells sorted from blood. This receptor was taken from a woman aged 18-29 years in good health.

DNA of the CDR3: TGTGCCAGCAGCGTACCGGGACTAGCGGGAGAAGAGACCCAGTACTTC. It codes for CASSVPGLAGEETQYF. This chain links TRBV7-2 with TRBJ2-5; TRBD2 matches at 14 bases. Germline-derived CDR1 and CDR2 are SGHTA and FQGNSA. The CDR3 is made up of 16 amino acids. V shed 5 bases and J 3 bases; nucleotides not matched to a gene: 5. The complete variable domain, with remaining parts taken from reference TRBV7-2 and TRBJ2-5, reads GAGVSQSPSNKVTEKGKDVELRCDPISGHTALYWYRQSLGQGLEFLIYFQGNSAPDKSGLPSDRFSAERTGGSVSTLTIQRTQQEDSAVYLCASSVPGLAGEETQYFGPGTRLLVL.